The rows below give T cell receptor beta chains drawn from one sample of a study of T cell changes during pregnancy in multiple sclerosis. Generated by immunoSEQ multiplex PCR, the TCRdb table keeps only in-frame clones and is missing some. The table lists fewer than 35,000 clones, approximately 94% of them singletons. This material consisted of CD4+ T cells from peripheral blood mononuclear cells, taken in the second trimester of pregnancy. The receptors stem from a female donor with multiple sclerosis, enrolled in a pregnancy study. The CDR3 runs from the conserved cysteine through the conserved F or W. The D gene is left open where the match is weak. Clone size is shown for a subset of rows, as once, few, many or a class of expanded clone.

>TRBJ2-7|-|-|TRBV7-9|16
CASSLYAGASFHEQYF
TGTGCCAGCAGCTTATACGCAGGGGCGAGTTTCCACGAGCAGTACTTC
>TRBJ2-3|-|-|TRBV7-9|14
CASSLGQYADTQYF
TGTGCCAGCAGCTTAGGGCAGTACGCAGATACGCAGTATTTT
>TRBJ2-7|-|TRBD1|TRBV5-6|13
CASSLDRGYEQYF
TGTGCCAGCAGCTTGGACAGGGGATACGAGCAGTACTTC
>TRBJ1-2|-|TRBD1|TRBV6-1|13
CASRSGTGYGYTF
TGTGCCAGCAGGTCCGGGACAGGGTACGGCTACACCTTC
>TRBJ1-1|-|TRBD1|TRBV30|18
CAWILGTGHRVGGTEAFF
TGTGCCTGGATTCTCGGGACAGGGCATCGGGTGGGGGGCACTGAAGCTTTCTTT
>TRBJ1-2|-|TRBD1|TRBV5-1|15
CASSPGQERGYGYTF
TGCGCCAGCAGCCCCGGACAGGAAAGGGGCTATGGCTACACCTTC
>TRBJ1-1|once|-|TRBV6-5|13
CASSYEGGTEAFF
TGTGCCAGCAGTTATGAGGGGGGGACTGAAGCTTTCTTT
>TRBJ2-1|-|TRBD2|TRBV4-1|14
CASSRGEGIDEQFF
TGCGCCAGCAGCCGGGGGGAGGGCATCGATGAGCAGTTCTTC
>TRBJ2-1|-|TRBD2|TRBV5-1|17
CASSLRLAGGSRDEQFF
TGCGCCAGCAGCTTAAGACTAGCGGGAGGGTCTAGGGATGAGCAGTTCTTC
>TRBJ2-7|once|TRBD2|TRBV19|15
CASSPRTSGRYEQYF
TGTGCCAGTAGTCCCCGGACTAGCGGGAGGTACGAGCAGTACTTC
>TRBJ1-1|-|-|TRBV7-2|13
CASSVSLNTEAFF
TGTGCCAGCAGCGTTTCTCTGAACACTGAAGCTTTCTTT
>TRBJ2-3|-|TRBD2|TRBV5-1|15
CASSNLAARTDTQYF
TGCGCCAGCAGCAATCTAGCGGCCCGCACAGATACGCAGTATTTT
>TRBJ2-5|-|TRBD1|TRBV7-2|15
CASSTLTGGFETQYF
TGTGCCAGCAGCACTTTGACAGGGGGTTTCGAGACCCAGTACTTC
>TRBJ1-1|-|-|TRBV6-5|11
CASRDSLEAFF
TGTGCCAGCAGAGACAGCTTAGAAGCTTTCTTT
>TRBJ2-5|-|-|TRBV4-1|15
CASSRLGTVQETQYF
TGCGCCAGCAGCCGACTAGGGACTGTCCAAGAGACCCAGTACTTC
>TRBJ1-1|-|-|TRBV19|13
CASRYVVGTEAFF
TGTGCCAGTAGATACGTGGTCGGCACTGAAGCTTTCTTT
>TRBJ2-1|-|TRBD1|TRBV18|17
CASSQRTGSNSYNEQFF
TGTGCCAGCTCACAAAGGACAGGGAGCAACTCCTACAATGAGCAGTTCTTC
>TRBJ1-2|-|TRBD1|TRBV27|13
CASSPTGYYGYTF
TGTGCCAGCAGTCCGACAGGGTACTATGGCTACACCTTC
>TRBJ1-1|-|-|TRBV4-2|15
CASRRERQGNTEAFF
TGTGCCAGCAGGCGGGAGAGGCAGGGGAACACTGAAGCTTTCTTT
>TRBJ2-3|-|-|TRBV7-3|14
CASSFRTHTDTQYF
TGTGCCAGCAGCTTTAGGACACACACAGATACGCAGTATTTT
>TRBJ2-5|-|-|TRBV30|15
CAWSVSQGSQETQYF
TGTGCCTGGAGTGTAAGCCAGGGTAGTCAAGAGACCCAGTACTTC
>TRBJ2-7|-|-|TRBV7-8|15
CASSLASRLRYEQYF
TGTGCCAGCAGCTTAGCGAGTAGACTTCGCTACGAGCAGTACTTC
>TRBJ2-1|few|-|TRBV5-1|14
CASSYSESYNEQFF
TGCGCCAGCAGCTATAGCGAGTCCTACAATGAGCAGTTCTTC
>TRBJ2-7|-|TRBD1|TRBV4-2|11
CASSQGTGFYF
TGTGCCAGCAGCCAAGGGACAGGGTTTTACTTC
>TRBJ2-7|-|-|TRBV30|12
CAWSAFFYEQYF
TGTGCCTGGAGTGCTTTCTTCTACGAGCAGTACTTC
>TRBJ2-5|-|TRBD2|TRBV5-1|15
CASSLVAGGGETQYF
TGCGCCAGCAGCTTGGTGGCGGGAGGAGGAGAGACCCAGTACTTC
>TRBJ2-2|-|-|TRBV9|16
CASRRGREVNTGELFF
TGTGCCAGCAGGAGGGGGCGGGAGGTAAACACCGGGGAGCTGTTTTTT
>TRBJ1-3|-|-|TRBV5-1|16
CASSLEVRVAGNTIYF
TGCGCCAGCAGCTTGGAGGTCAGGGTGGCTGGAAACACCATATATTTT
>TRBJ1-2|-|TRBD1|TRBV7-2|15
CASSLGQGANYGYTF
TGTGCCAGCAGCTTAGGACAGGGTGCGAACTATGGCTACACCTTC
>TRBJ1-1|-|TRBD1|TRBV6-6|15
CASRVPGQWNTEAFF
TGTGCCAGCAGGGTTCCGGGACAGTGGAACACTGAAGCTTTCTTT
>TRBJ2-7|once|-|TRBV5-6|14
CASSLPDRSSEQYF
TGTGCCAGCAGCTTGCCCGACAGATCGTCCGAGCAGTACTTC
>TRBJ1-4|-|-|TRBV4-2|19
CASSQEMYRNLATNEKLFF
TGTGCCAGCAGCCAAGAAATGTACAGGAATCTTGCAACTAATGAAAAACTGTTTTTT
>TRBJ1-2|-|-|TRBV2|13
CAGTAAGNYGYTF
TGTGCCGGCACCGCCGCAGGGAACTATGGCTACACCTTC
>TRBJ1-1|-|-|TRBV21-1|14
CASSKAPRNTEAFF
TGTGCCAGCAGCAAAGCCCCCAGGAACACTGAAGCTTTCTTT
>TRBJ1-1|-|-|TRBV10-3|13
CAISHDGGALAFF
TGTGCCATCAGCCACGACGGGGGGGCCTTAGCTTTCTTT
>TRBJ2-3|-|TRBD2|TRBV2|16
CASSEVLAGGPDTQYF
TGTGCCAGCAGTGAAGTACTAGCGGGAGGGCCAGATACGCAGTATTTT